The 21 T cell receptor beta chains given below trace back to one sample, sequenced in a study of blood T cell repertoires in COVID-19. The table came from immunoSEQ multiplex PCR; TCRdb's copy has only in-frame clones and leaves some out. The sample lists about 14,000 clones, less than 75% occurring once. The sequenced sample was peripheral blood. The receptors were gathered from a boy aged 2-9 years with active or convalescent COVID-19.

This clone has more than one count but fewer than ten. This chain joins TRBV7-2 and TRBJ2-1, with D tentatively TRBD2 (6 bases). Per the germline V gene, CDR1 is SGHTA and CDR2 is FQGNSA. CDR3 length: 14 residues. V gave up 4 bases and J gave up 5 bases, with 12 bases separating them. This CDR3 reads CASSSGGNHNEQFF. For the CDR3, the DNA is TGTGCCAGCAGCTCAGGAGGGAACCACAATGAGCAGTTCTTC.

This clone turned up a few times. The CDR3 DNA reads TGTGCCAGCAGCTTACAGGGGGAAGGCAATCAGCCCCAGCATTTT. This sequence encodes CASSLQGEGNQPQHF. The rearrangement links TRBV7-9 to TRBJ1-5, with TRBD1 matching over 7 bases. V lost 2 bases and J lost 2; bases outside the gene matches: 3. This CDR3 contains 15 residues. CDR1 is SEHNR and CDR2 is FQNEAQ in the germline V gene (reference sequence).

DNA of the CDR3: TGTGCCAGCAGTTTATCAGGGATGGCGGATCAGCCCCAGCATTTT. It yields the protein CASSLSGMADQPQHF. The chain combines TRBV28 with TRBJ1-5, with D possibly TRBD1 on 5 matching bases. CDR3 length: 15 residues. The germline V gene has CDR1 MDHEN and CDR2 SYDVKM. Trimming cost V 1 base and J 5 bases, with 12 bases left between them.

The rearrangement links TRBV28 to TRBJ1-2, with TRBD1 matching 9 bases. The V segment lost 5 bases and the J segment 4 bases; nucleotides outside the gene matches: 5. Germline V lookup: CDR1 MDHEN, CDR2 SYDVKM. This CDR3 is 14 amino acids long. The CDR3 DNA reads TGTGCCAGCAGTCTACAGGGGGCTGGCTATGGCTACACCTTC. Its translation: CASSLQGAGYGYTF.

The chain carries TRBV19 and TRBJ1-1; weak D call: TRBD1 (5 bases). This CDR3 is built from 14 residues. Trimming left V 7 bases short and J 5 bases short, with 17 bases between. CDR1 is LNHDA, CDR2 SQIVND, per germline (reference sequence). CDR3: CASKGGGWRTEAFF. CDR3 bases: TGTGCCAGTAAAGGCGGGGGGTGGAGGACTGAAGCTTTCTTT. Supplemented by reference TRBV19 and TRBJ1-1, the full variable domain reads DGGITQSPKYLFRKEGQNVTLSCEQNLNHDAMYWYRQDPGQGLRLIYYSQIVNDFQKGDIAEGYSVSREKKESFPLTVTSAQKNPTAFYLCASKGGGWRTEAFFGQGTRLTVV.

The chain links TRBV5-6 to TRBJ2-4; D may be TRBD2 (5 bases). Germline V gene sequence: CDR1 SGHDT, CDR2 YYEEEE. The CDR3 has 15 amino acids. V was clipped by 4 bases and J by 1 base, with 12 bases between them. The CDR3 reads CASSVRVAAKNIQYF. CDR3 in DNA: TGTGCCAGCAGCGTGCGGGTAGCGGCCAAAAACATTCAGTACTTC.

This clone was counted once. The CDR3 region is CASSPPRGTGGGTEAFF. CDR3 DNA: TGTGCCAGCAGTCCACCCCGTGGGACAGGGGGAGGAACTGAAGCTTTCTTT. The rearrangement uses TRBV3-1 (or the pseudogene TRBV3-2) and TRBJ1-1; 11 bases are a match to TRBD1. Trimming removed 6 bases from V and 5 bases from J; junction bases left unmatched: 14. The CDR3 totals 17 residues. The V gene's germline CDR1 is LGHDT and CDR2 YNNKEL (reference sequence).

Only a few counts were recorded for this clone. The J gene is TRBJ2-7, the V gene TRBV7-9; the D is unclear. This CDR3 spans 12 amino acids. From germline, CDR1 is SEHNR and CDR2 FQNEAQ (reference sequence). Between the trimmed V and J ends, which lost 5 bases and 2 bases, there was a span of 7 bases. CDR3 sequence (DNA): TGTGCCAGCAGCCGTTTTACCTACGAGCAGTACTTC. Translating it yields CASSRFTYEQYF.

In this sample, this clone turned up a few times. The J gene is TRBJ2-3, the V gene TRBV7-8; 10 nucleotides align to TRBD2. The CDR3 runs 16 residues. Germline V CDR1 and CDR2: SGHVS, FQNEAQ. Trimming cost V 4 bases and J 3 bases; bases outside gene matches: 7. This chain's CDR3 is CASSSGPSGGTDTQYF. CDR3 bases: TGTGCCAGCAGCTCCGGACCTAGCGGGGGTACAGATACGCAGTATTTT.

The V and J genes are TRBV27 and TRBJ1-1, with D possibly matching TRBD1 (5 bases). CDR3 length equals 15 residues. V was clipped by 0 bases and J by 5 bases, with 13 bases between them. The germline V gene encodes CDR1 MNHEY and CDR2 SMNVEV (reference sequence). The CDR3 is CASSLSIGGETEAFF. CDR3 DNA sequence: TGTGCCAGCAGTTTATCGATCGGGGGAGAAACTGAAGCTTTCTTT.

This clone was seen only a few times. The chain is built from TRBV9 and TRBJ1-3; tentative D call: TRBD1 (6 bases). Germline-derived CDR1 and CDR2 are SGDLS and YYNGEE. V was cut by 3 bases and J by 4 bases, with 11 bases left in between. CDR3 size: 14 residues. In DNA, the CDR3 is TGTGCCAGCAGCGGAGGGGGAACCGGAAACACCATATATTTT. Amino acids: CASSGGGTGNTIYF.

The V and J genes are TRBV11-2 and TRBJ2-3; 8 nucleotides match TRBD2. The length of the CDR3 is 17 residues. Germline values: CDR1 SGHAT, CDR2 FQNNGV. The V and J ends lost 2 bases and 5 bases, in that order; junction bases with no gene match: 12. The CDR3 DNA follows: TGTGCCAGCAGCTTATTTGAGGGACTAGGCCCTCGAGATACGCAGTATTTT. This sequence encodes CASSLFEGLGPRDTQYF.

Here the CDR3 DNA reads TGTGCCAGCAGCCAAGATCTCCTTTGGACCAGGGGCAATGAGCAGTTCTTC. Amino acid sequence: CASSQDLLWTRGNEQFF. The rearrangement uses TRBV3-1 (or the pseudogene TRBV3-2) and TRBJ2-1; possibly TRBD1 for D (6 bases). Germline V gene lookup returns CDR1 LGHDT and CDR2 YNNKEL (reference sequence). Trimming took 0 bases from V and 6 from J, leaving 18 bases between them. The CDR3 sequence is 17 residues long.

In DNA form, the CDR3 reads TGTGCCAGCAAGAGTTCAGGCTATGGCTACACCTTC. It specifies CASKSSGYGYTF. This chain uses TRBV9 with TRBJ1-2; the D is unclear. The germline V and J ends were trimmed by 6 bases and 4 bases, with 10 bases remaining between them. CDR1 SGDLS and CDR2 YYNGEE come from the germline V gene. The CDR3 totals 12 residues.

The chain recombines TRBV25-1 with TRBJ2-1; 9 positions match TRBD1. J was trimmed by 7 bases and V by 10 bases; bases with no gene match: 8. CDR1 is MGHDK and CDR2 is SYGVNS in the germline V gene. This CDR3 comprises 13 residues. CDR3 sequence: CATRSDRGNEQFF. The CDR3, as DNA: TGTGCCACCCGTTCGGACAGGGGAAATGAGCAGTTCTTC.

Relative to its sample, this clone is medium-sized. The genes are TRBV19 and TRBJ2-7; the match to TRBD2 covers 10 bases. CDR1 is LNHDA and CDR2 is SQIVND in the germline V gene (reference sequence). V was pared by 5 bases and J by 0 bases, with 1 base of the junction left unmatched. This CDR3 region has 14 residues. The CDR3 loop is CASSASGGSYEQYF. The CDR3 coding sequence is TGTGCCAGTAGTGCTAGCGGGGGCTCCTACGAGCAGTACTTC. Full variable domain (outside the CDR3, taken from reference TRBV19 and TRBJ2-7): DGGITQSPKYLFRKEGQNVTLSCEQNLNHDAMYWYRQDPGQGLRLIYYSQIVNDFQKGDIAEGYSVSREKKESFPLTVTSAQKNPTAFYLCASSASGGSYEQYFGPGTRLTVT.

The V and J genes are TRBV4-2 and TRBJ2-4; perhaps TRBD1 as D (6 bases). V was shortened by 5 bases and J by 8 bases, with 16 bases between the two germline ends. Germline CDR1 and CDR2: LGHNA and YNFKEQ. The CDR3 runs to 14 residues. CDR3 nucleotides: TGTGCCAGCAGCTCCCGGACTCCAGGGGACATTCAGTACTTC. Translation: CASSSRTPGDIQYF.

V gene TRBV6-5 combines with J gene TRBJ1-6; D is ambiguous. Germline lookup yields CDR1 MNHEY and CDR2 SVGAGI. This CDR3 is 13 amino acids long. Trimming left V 8 bases short and J 7 bases short, with 12 bases between. CDR3 sequence: CASYERYNSPLHF. CDR3 DNA: TGTGCCAGCTACGAGCGGTACAATTCACCCCTCCACTTT.

V usage is TRBV7-9 and J usage is TRBJ1-1; D is possibly TRBD1 (5 bases). CDR1 SEHNR and CDR2 FQNEAQ come from the germline V gene (reference sequence). This CDR3 has 16 residues. Trimming stripped 5 bases from V and 1 base from J, with 17 bases between. Here the CDR3 DNA reads TGTGCCAGCAGCCACCCGATACGGGGGTCGAACACTGAAGCTTTCTTT. Translation gives CASSHPIRGSNTEAFF.

This clone was counted only a few times. The chain carries TRBV7-2 and TRBJ1-5; no definite D call. The CDR3 contains 12 residues. Germline CDR1 is SGHTA and CDR2 is FQGNSA. The V and J ends lost 2 bases and 10 bases respectively, with 9 bases between them. The CDR3 region is CASSLRTGPQHF. CDR3 DNA: TGTGCCAGCAGCTTACGTACGGGACCCCAGCATTTT.

This chain uses TRBV20-1 with TRBJ2-3; perhaps D is TRBD1 or TRBD2 (5 bases each). With 3 bases removed from V and 5 bases from J, the gap between germline ends came to 15 bases. CDR1 DFQATT and CDR2 SNEGSKA come from the germline V gene (reference sequence). The CDR3 runs 14 residues. The CDR3 here is CSASSARVVDTQYF. CDR3 bases: TGCAGTGCTAGTAGCGCCAGGGTGGTAGATACGCAGTATTTT.